This T cell receptor (beta chain) stems from a study of T cells after yellow fever vaccination. Notes on the study in general: FACS-sorted repertoires might harbor abundant contaminating clonotypes from the bulk population. Most clones from primary vaccination were detected again post-booster (about 95% CD4, 88% CD8).

V lost 2 bases to trimming and J lost 9 bases, with 12 bases between them. The germline V gene has CDR1 SGHRS and CDR2 YFSETQ. This CDR3 comprises 13 residues. Production of TCR cDNA was by 5'RACE template switching, which also added a universal primer site and UMIs. One entry per CDR3 protein, called by TCRdb with MiXCR from the 5' RACE reads. The table has about 400,000 distinct CDR3 sequences, roughly 6.1% seen once. This clonotype was seen ten or more times. Its specificity is unknown. This TCR derives from a man aged 30 to 39 who received the YFV17D yellow fever vaccine. The chain is built from TRBV5-1 and TRBJ2-1, with D maybe TRBD1 (6 bases). Source: PBMCs, taken 5 days after the yellow fever booster vaccination. The CDR3 spells CASSLLQGGEQFF. Here the CDR3 DNA reads TGCGCCAGCAGCTTACTACAGGGCGGTGAGCAGTTCTTC.